This T cell receptor (beta chain) derives from a study of siplizumab effects on memory and regulatory T cells. Background on the study: Paired mixed lymphocyte reactions used siplizumab at 0.8 to 1 ug/mL or no drug.

Responder and stimulator cells in the mixed lymphocyte reaction were cultured together for approximately six days at 37°C. TCRdb keeps only in-frame clones here, not all; method: immunoSEQ multiplex PCR. The sample records about 9,600 clones, about half being singletons. This clone occurred a few times. Its antigen is still unknown. CDR1 and CDR2 (germline): GTSNPN, SVGIG (reference sequence). V shed 4 bases and J shed 1 base, with 21 bases lying between them. The CDR3 has 17 amino acids. This TCR came from a human donor in good health; the cells came from an allogeneic mixed lymphocyte reaction. The material sequenced was CFSE-low (dividing) CD4+ T cells sorted from an allogeneic mixed lymphocyte reaction. The J gene is TRBJ2-3, the V gene TRBV30, with D maybe TRBD2 (6 bases). The CDR3 protein is CAWTLKVWRGCTDTQYF. CDR3 DNA: TGTGCCTGGACACTTAAGGTCTGGAGGGGCTGCACAGATACGCAGTATTTT.